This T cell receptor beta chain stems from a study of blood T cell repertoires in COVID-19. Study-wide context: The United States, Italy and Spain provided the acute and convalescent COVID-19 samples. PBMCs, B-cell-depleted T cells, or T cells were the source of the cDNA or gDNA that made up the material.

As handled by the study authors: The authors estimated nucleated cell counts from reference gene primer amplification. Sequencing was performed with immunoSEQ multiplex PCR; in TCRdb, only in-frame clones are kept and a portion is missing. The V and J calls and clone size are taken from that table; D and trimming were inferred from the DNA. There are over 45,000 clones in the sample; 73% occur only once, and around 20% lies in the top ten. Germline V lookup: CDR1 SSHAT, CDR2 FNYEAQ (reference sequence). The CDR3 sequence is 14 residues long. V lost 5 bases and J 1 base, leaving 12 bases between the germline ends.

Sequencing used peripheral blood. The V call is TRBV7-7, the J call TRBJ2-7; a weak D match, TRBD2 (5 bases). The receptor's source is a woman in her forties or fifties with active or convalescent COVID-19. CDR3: CASSRDLDSYEQYF. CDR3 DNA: TGTGCCAGCAGCCGGGATTTAGATTCCTACGAGCAGTACTTC.